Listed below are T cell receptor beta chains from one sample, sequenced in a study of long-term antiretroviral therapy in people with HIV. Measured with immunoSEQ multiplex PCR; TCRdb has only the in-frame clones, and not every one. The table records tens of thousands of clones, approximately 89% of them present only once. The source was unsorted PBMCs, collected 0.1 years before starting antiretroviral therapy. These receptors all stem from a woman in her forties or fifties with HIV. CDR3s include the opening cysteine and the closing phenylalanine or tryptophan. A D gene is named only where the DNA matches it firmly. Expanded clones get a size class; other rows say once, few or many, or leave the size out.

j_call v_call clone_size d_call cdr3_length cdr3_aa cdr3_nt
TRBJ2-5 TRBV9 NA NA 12 CASNRDQETQYF TGTGCCAGCAATAGGGACCAAGAGACCCAGTACTTC
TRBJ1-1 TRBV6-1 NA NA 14 CASSMSGMNTEAFF TGTGCCAGCAGTATGAGTGGAATGAACACTGAAGCTTTCTTT
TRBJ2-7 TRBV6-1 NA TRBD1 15 CASSEPGTAPYEQYF TGTGCCAGCAGTGAACCCGGGACAGCCCCCTACGAGCAGTACTTC
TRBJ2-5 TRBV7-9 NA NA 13 CASSVDSEETQYF TGTGCCAGCAGCGTGGACAGCGAAGAGACCCAGTACTTC
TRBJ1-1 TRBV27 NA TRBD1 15 CASSSRTGGNTEAFF TGTGCCAGCAGTTCCCGGACAGGGGGAAACACTGAAGCTTTCTTT
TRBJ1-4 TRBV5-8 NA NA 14 CASSLGGPNEKLFF TGTGCCAGCAGCTTAGGGGGACCTAATGAAAAACTGTTTTTT
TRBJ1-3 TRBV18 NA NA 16 CASSPDRGSSGNTIYF TGTGCCAGCTCACCAGATCGGGGGAGCTCTGGAAACACCATATATTTT
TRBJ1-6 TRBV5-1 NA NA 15 CASSRDRGGGSPLHF TGCGCCAGCAGCAGGGACCGGGGGGGAGGTTCACCCCTCCACTTT
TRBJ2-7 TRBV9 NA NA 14 CASSVGEGAREQYF TGTGCCAGCAGCGTAGGGGAGGGGGCGCGAGAGCAGTACTTC
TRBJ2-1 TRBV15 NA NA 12 CATSTYRDEQFF TGTGCCACCAGCACCTACCGGGATGAGCAGTTCTTC
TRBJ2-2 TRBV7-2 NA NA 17 CASSLRQGGRNTGELFF TGTGCCAGCAGCTTACGGCAGGGGGGCCGGAACACCGGGGAGCTGTTTTTT
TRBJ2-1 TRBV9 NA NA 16 CASTPGGGGLHNEQFF TGTGCCAGCACCCCAGGGGGCGGGGGGCTCCACAATGAGCAGTTCTTC
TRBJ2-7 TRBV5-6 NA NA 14 CASSTWGLGYEQYF TGTGCCAGCAGCACCTGGGGCCTCGGGTACGAGCAGTACTTC
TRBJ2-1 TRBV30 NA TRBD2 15 CAWSVLAGTYNEQFF TGTGCCTGGAGTGTACTAGCGGGGACTTACAATGAGCAGTTCTTC
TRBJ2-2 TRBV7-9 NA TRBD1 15 CASSSPDRRTGELFF TGTGCCAGCAGCTCGCCGGACAGGAGAACCGGGGAGCTGTTTTTT
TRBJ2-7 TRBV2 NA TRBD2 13 CASRGLARYEQYF TGTGCCAGCAGAGGACTAGCTCGGTACGAGCAGTACTTC
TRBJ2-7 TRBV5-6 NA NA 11 CASSRTYEQYF TGTGCCAGCAGCCGTACCTACGAGCAGTACTTC
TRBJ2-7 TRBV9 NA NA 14 CASSVEGRPYEQYF TGTGCCAGCAGCGTAGAGGGGAGGCCATACGAGCAGTACTTC
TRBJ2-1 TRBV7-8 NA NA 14 CASSSDSSYNEQFF TGTGCCAGCAGCTCTGATAGCTCCTACAATGAGCAGTTCTTC
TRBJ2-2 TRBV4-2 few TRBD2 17 CASSQDWSGGITGELFF TGTGCCAGCAGCCAAGATTGGAGCGGGGGGATCACCGGGGAGCTGTTTTTT
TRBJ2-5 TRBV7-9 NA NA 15 CASSLVGGGPETQYF TGTGCCAGCAGCTTAGTTGGGGGGGGCCCGGAGACCCAGTACTTC
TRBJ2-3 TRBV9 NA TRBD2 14 CASSVGGLWDTQYF TGTGCCAGCAGCGTAGGGGGACTATGGGATACGCAGTATTTT
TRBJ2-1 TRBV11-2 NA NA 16 CASSSIARGGGNEQFF TGTGCCAGCAGCTCCATAGCGAGGGGGGGAGGAAATGAGCAGTTCTTC
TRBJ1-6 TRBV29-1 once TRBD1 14 CSVLGTGINSPLHF TGCAGCGTTCTTGGGACAGGGATTAATTCACCCCTCCACTTT
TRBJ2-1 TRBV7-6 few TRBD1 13 CASTDRGDNEQFF TGTGCCAGCACGGACAGGGGAGACAATGAGCAGTTCTTC
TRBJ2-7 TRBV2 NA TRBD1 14 CASLLGTGPYEQYF TGTGCCTCCCTACTTGGGACAGGGCCCTACGAGCAGTACTTC
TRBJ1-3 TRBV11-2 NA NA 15 CASSSTQGTGNTIYF TGTGCCAGCAGCTCCACCCAGGGTACAGGAAACACCATATATTTT
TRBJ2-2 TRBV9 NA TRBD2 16 CASSVPLRGDTGELFF TGTGCCAGCAGCGTACCTTTACGGGGGGACACCGGGGAGCTGTTTTTT
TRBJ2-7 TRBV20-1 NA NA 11 CSAKTSYEQYF TGCAGTGCCAAGACCTCCTACGAGCAGTACTTC
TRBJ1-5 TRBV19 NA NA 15 CASSIANRFNQPQHF TGTGCCAGTAGTATTGCGAACAGATTCAATCAGCCCCAGCATTTT
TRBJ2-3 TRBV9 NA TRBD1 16 CASSKSQGDFTDTQYF TGTGCCAGCAGCAAATCACAGGGGGATTTTACAGATACGCAGTATTTT